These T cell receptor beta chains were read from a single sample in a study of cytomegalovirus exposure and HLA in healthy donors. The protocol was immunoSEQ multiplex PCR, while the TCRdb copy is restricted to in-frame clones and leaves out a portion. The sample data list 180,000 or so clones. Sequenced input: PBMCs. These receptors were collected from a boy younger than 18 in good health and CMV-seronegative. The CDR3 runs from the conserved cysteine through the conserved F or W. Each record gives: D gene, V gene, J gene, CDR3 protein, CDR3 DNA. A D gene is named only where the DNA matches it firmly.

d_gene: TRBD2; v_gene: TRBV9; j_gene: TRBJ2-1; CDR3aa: CASSVVAGGQSEQFF; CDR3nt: TGTGCCAGCAGCGTAGTGGCGGGGGGGCAAAGTGAGCAGTTCTTC
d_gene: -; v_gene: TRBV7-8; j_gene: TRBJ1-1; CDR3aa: CASSFDPGGPRNTEAFF; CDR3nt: TGTGCCAGCAGCTTCGACCCGGGGGGGCCGCGGAACACTGAAGCTTTCTTT
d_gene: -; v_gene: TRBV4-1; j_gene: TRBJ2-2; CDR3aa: CASSQLPQGSWNTGELFF; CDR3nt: TGCGCCAGCAGCCAACTTCCCCAGGGAAGCTGGAACACCGGGGAGCTGTTTTTT
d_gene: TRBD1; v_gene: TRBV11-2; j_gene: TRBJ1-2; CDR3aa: CASSLGDRGYMAGYTF; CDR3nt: TGTGCCAGCAGCTTAGGAGACAGGGGCTATATGGCTGGCTACACCTTC
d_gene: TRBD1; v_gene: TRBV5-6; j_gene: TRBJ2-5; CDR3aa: CASSETGGEETQYF; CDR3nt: TGTGCCAGCAGCGAGACAGGGGGTGAAGAGACCCAGTACTTC
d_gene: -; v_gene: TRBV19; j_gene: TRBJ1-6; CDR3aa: CASRPRQNPNSPLHF; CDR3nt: TGTGCCAGTAGACCCCGACAGAATCCCAATTCACCCCTCCACTTT
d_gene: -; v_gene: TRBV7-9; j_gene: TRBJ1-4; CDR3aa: CASISIGGGDEKLFF; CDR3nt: TGTGCCAGCATCTCTATCGGAGGCGGAGATGAAAAACTGTTTTTT
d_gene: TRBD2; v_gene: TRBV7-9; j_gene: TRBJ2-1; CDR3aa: CASSLPGGADNEQFF; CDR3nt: TGTGCCAGCAGCTTACCGGGGGGGGCTGACAATGAGCAGTTCTTC
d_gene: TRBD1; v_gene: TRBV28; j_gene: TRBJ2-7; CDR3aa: CASSFADRTYEQYF; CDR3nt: TGTGCCAGCAGTTTTGCGGACAGGACCTACGAGCAGTACTTC
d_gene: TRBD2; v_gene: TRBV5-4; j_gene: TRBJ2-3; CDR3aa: CASSLGGSGGRTDTQYF; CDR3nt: TGTGCCAGCAGCTTGGGAGGTAGCGGGGGACGCACAGATACGCAGTATTTT
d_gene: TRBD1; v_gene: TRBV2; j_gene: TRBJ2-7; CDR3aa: CASSAGQGASGEQYF; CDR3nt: TGTGCCAGCAGCGCTGGACAGGGGGCGAGTGGCGAGCAGTACTTC
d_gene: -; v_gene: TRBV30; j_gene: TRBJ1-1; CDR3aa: CAWRARLASNTEAFF; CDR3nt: TGTGCCTGGAGGGCCCGCCTGGCCTCGAACACTGAAGCTTTCTTT
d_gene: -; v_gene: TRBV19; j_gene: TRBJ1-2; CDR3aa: CASRLGGSYGYTF; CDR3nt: TGTGCCAGTAGGTTAGGAGGGAGCTATGGCTACACCTTC
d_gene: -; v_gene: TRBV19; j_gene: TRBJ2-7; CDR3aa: CASSPDISYEQYF; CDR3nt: TGTGCCAGTAGCCCGGACATCTCCTACGAGCAGTACTTC
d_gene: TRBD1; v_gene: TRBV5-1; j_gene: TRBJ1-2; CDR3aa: CASSPRDREIYGYTF; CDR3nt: TGCGCCAGCAGCCCCCGTGACAGGGAGATCTATGGCTACACCTTC
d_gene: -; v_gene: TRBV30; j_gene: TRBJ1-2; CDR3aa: CAWSVWAGVGYGYTF; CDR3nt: TGTGCCTGGAGTGTCTGGGCCGGGGTTGGCTATGGCTACACCTTC
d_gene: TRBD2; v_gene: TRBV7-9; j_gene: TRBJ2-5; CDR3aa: CASSLESARLARQETQYF; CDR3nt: TGTGCCAGCAGCTTAGAATCGGCTAGACTAGCGAGGCAAGAGACCCAGTACTTC
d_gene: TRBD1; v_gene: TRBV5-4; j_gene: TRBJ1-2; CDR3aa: CASSSGQRSYGYTF; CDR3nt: TGTGCCAGCAGCTCGGGACAGCGGTCTTATGGCTACACCTTC
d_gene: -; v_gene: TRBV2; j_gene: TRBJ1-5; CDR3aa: CASSDDINSNQPQHF; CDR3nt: TGTGCCAGCAGTGACGACATCAATAGCAATCAGCCCCAGCATTTT
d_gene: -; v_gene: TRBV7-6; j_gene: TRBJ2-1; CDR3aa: CASSLPTGGGDNEQFF; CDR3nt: TGTGCCAGCAGCTTACCCACAGGGGGGGGCGACAATGAGCAGTTCTTC
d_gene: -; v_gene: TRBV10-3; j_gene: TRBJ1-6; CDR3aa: CAISESGRGNSPLHF; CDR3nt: TGTGCCATCAGTGAGTCCGGTAGGGGGAATTCACCCCTCCACTTT
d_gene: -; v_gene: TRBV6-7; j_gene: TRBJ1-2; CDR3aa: CASSNSTDYNYGYTF; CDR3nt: TGTGCCAGCAGTAATTCCACAGATTATAACTATGGCTACACCTTC
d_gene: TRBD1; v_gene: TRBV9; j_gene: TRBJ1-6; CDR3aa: CASSTEPGTGRSYNSPLHF; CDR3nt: TGTGCCAGCAGCACCGAACCCGGGACAGGCCGCTCCTATAATTCACCCCTCCACTTT